The T cell receptor (beta chain) described here comes from a study of T cell responses to AZD1222 COVID-19 vaccine. Study summary: Both about-4-week and about-12-week second-dose recipients were combined.

Clones were read by immunoSEQ multiplex PCR, and TCRdb kept only the in-frame ones, dropping some. The sample lists around 130,000 clones; 88% were seen once. V gave up 0 bases and J gave up 4 bases, with 10 bases separating them. The CDR3 is made up of 15 amino acids. CDR1 and CDR2 (germline): KGHSH, LQKENI. A single count supports this clone. No antigen is known for it. Findings and limits, study-wide: Mostly white British, mostly female donors; authors suggested clonal diversity may be underestimated. The repertoires were collected only after the peak T cell response. The span of vaccine-associated CD4 TCRs extended across spike, with dominance at 160-218 and 743-854.

The material sequenced was peripheral blood, taken on day 0 of AZD1222 vaccination. J is TRBJ1-5 and V is TRBV18; D gene uncertain. The sequence came from an adult in good health. CDR3 sequence reads: CASSPPGRANQPQHF. In nucleotides, the CDR3 is TGTGCCAGCTCACCACCGGGAAGGGCGAATCAGCCCCAGCATTTT.